This TCR beta chain comes out of a study of T cell responses to AZD1222 COVID-19 vaccine. Findings and caveats of the study: An increase in Spike-specific TCR breadth and depth was observed after two AZD1222 doses. Baseline seropositivity characterized only a handful of AZD1222 recipients. Variant regions that are unmutated are reportedly the target of nearly half of spike-specific TCRs. White British people made up most donors, females outnumbered males, and clonal diversity was possibly underestimated.

TCRdb keeps only in-frame clones here, not all; method: immunoSEQ multiplex PCR. The sample gives 75,000 to 95,000 clones, roughly 91% of which show up once; less than 3.5% is in the top ten. V was clipped by 2 bases and J by 0 bases, with 8 bases between them. Germline CDR1 and CDR2: MNHEY and SMNVEV (reference sequence). CDR3 length equals 15 residues. Comment on this clone: Its antigen is still unknown.

Sequences were derived from peripheral blood, sampled on day 0 of MenACWY control vaccination. The chain recombines TRBV27 with TRBJ1-3, with unresolved D. The clonotype was recovered from an adult in good health. The DNA of the CDR3 is TGTGCCAGCAGTTTAAGACGGACCTCTGGAAACACCATATATTTT. Translating gives CASSLRRTSGNTIYF.